Following are 8 T cell receptor beta chains from one sample sequenced in a study of OX40 agonist ivuxolimab in advanced cancers. Here immunoSEQ multiplex PCR was the method, and the copy in TCRdb shows in-frame clones only, minus some. The sample has around 19,000 clones, nearly 80% seen once. The sequences come from CD4+ or CD8+ T cells sorted from blood, collected in a trial of the OX40 agonist ivuxolimab. These TCRs come from an adult with an advanced solid tumor such as melanoma, head and neck, liver or kidney cancer.

This clone was counted only a few times. This chain uses TRBV2 with TRBJ1-1, with 7 positions matching TRBD1. The V gene end was trimmed by 6 bases and the J gene end by 4 bases; junction bases not matched to a gene: 5. The CDR3 is 13 amino acids. Germline CDR1 reads SNHLY; CDR2 reads FYNNEI. The CDR3 sequence is CASSPYRGTEAFF. DNA of the CDR3: TGTGCCAGCAGCCCTTACAGGGGCACTGAAGCTTTCTTT.

This chain joins TRBV11-3 and TRBJ2-7; TRBD2 might be the D (6 bases). The CDR3 has 16 amino acids. The germline V gene encodes CDR1 SGHNT and CDR2 YENEEA. V was clipped by 3 bases and J by 1 base, with 16 bases between them. The chain's CDR3 is CASSFTSDGGSYEQYF. In DNA, the CDR3 is TGTGCCAGCAGCTTTACATCCGACGGGGGATCCTACGAGCAGTACTTC. Full variable domain (remainder filled in from reference TRBV11-3 and TRBJ2-7): EAGVVQSPRYKIIEKKQPVAFWCNPISGHNTLYWYLQNLGQGPELLIRYENEEAVDDSQLPKDRFSAERLKGVDSTLKIQPAELGDSAVYLCASSFTSDGGSYEQYFGPGTRLTVT.

This clone was found once. The chain uses TRBV28 and TRBJ2-3; 9 nucleotides match TRBD1. Germline V lookup: CDR1 MDHEN, CDR2 SYDVKM. J lost 6 bases, V lost 4 bases, and 17 bases had no gene match. The CDR3 is made up of 18 amino acids. CDR3 in amino acids: CASSSMARAQGARDTQYF. In nucleotides, the CDR3 is TGTGCCAGCAGTTCCATGGCGCGAGCACAGGGGGCGCGGGATACGCAGTATTTT.

The chain combines TRBV10-3 with TRBJ1-5; D is possibly TRBD1 (6 bases). V shed 10 bases and J shed 1 base, with 11 bases lying between them. This CDR3 contains 13 residues. The germline V gene encodes CDR1 ENHRY and CDR2 SYGVKD. The CDR3 is CASRQASNQPQHF. CDR3 DNA sequence: TGTGCCAGCAGACAGGCAAGCAATCAGCCCCAGCATTTT.

CDR3 sequence reads: CASSSRGFHEQFF. The CDR3 nucleotides are TGTGCCAGCAGCTCGCGTGGGTTTCATGAGCAGTTCTTC. The chain uses TRBV9 and TRBJ2-1; unclear D gene. CDR1 and CDR2 from the germline V gene are SGDLS and YYNGEE. The V and J ends lost 4 bases and 8 bases respectively, with 13 bases between them. The CDR3 has 13 amino acids.

In this sample, this clone turned up a few times. This rearrangement joins TRBV27 to TRBJ1-5; D unclear. Germline assignment: CDR1 MNHEY and CDR2 SMNVEV (reference sequence). Trimming shortened V by 2 bases and J by 3 bases, and 11 bases separated the two germline ends. This CDR3 is built from 15 residues. The CDR3 sequence is CASSLLLGSNQPQHF. In DNA form, the CDR3 reads TGTGCCAGCAGTTTACTTTTGGGATCCAATCAGCCCCAGCATTTT.

The V and J genes are TRBV9 and TRBJ2-7, with a tentative D call TRBD1 (6 bases). The V gene lost 4 bases and the J gene lost 5 bases, with 16 bases spanning the gap. The CDR3 runs 14 residues. Per germline, CDR1 SGDLS and CDR2 YYNGEE. CDR3 sequence reads: CASSPDRDTHEQYF. The CDR3 DNA reads TGTGCCAGCAGCCCAGACCGGGACACCCACGAGCAGTACTTC.

The chain couples TRBV6-6 to TRBJ2-7, with 8 bases that match TRBD1. Germline lookup yields CDR1 MNHNY and CDR2 SVGAGI (reference sequence). The CDR3 consists of 14 residues. Losses at the gene ends were 5 bases for V and 5 bases for J; bases not matched to a gene: 8. The CDR3 here is CASSPDREEDEQYF. The CDR3 coding sequence is TGTGCCAGCAGTCCGGACAGGGAGGAAGACGAGCAGTACTTC.